This TCR beta chain was obtained from a study of blood T cell repertoires in COVID-19. V lost 2 bases and J 0 bases, leaving 8 bases between the germline ends. The CDR3 consists of 14 residues. Germline V gives CDR1 MNHEY, CDR2 SVGAGI. Sequencing used immunoSEQ multiplex PCR; TCRdb keeps in-frame clones, though not all of them. The data show hundreds of thousands of clones, around 91% seen once. Sequences were obtained from PBMCs or T cells enriched from blood (not recorded which). The sequence came from a woman younger than 30 with acute COVID-19. This chain joins TRBV6-5 and TRBJ2-7; TRBD1 might be the D (5 bases). In DNA, the CDR3 is TGTGCCAGCAGTTACCGCAGGGACTCCTACGAGCAGTACTTC. Translation gives CASSYRRDSYEQYF.